Presented here are 4 T cell receptor beta chains from one specimen sequenced in a study of T cells after yellow fever vaccination. Each CDR3 protein is one row after TCRdb ran MiXCR on the 5' RACE reads. The profile covers over 200,000 distinct CDR3 sequences, with 6.5% to 7.5% appearing a single time and approximately 1% taken by the ten largest. The sequencing used CD4+ T cells sorted from PBMCs, collected on the day of the yellow fever booster vaccination. These receptors were collected from a man younger than 40 who received the YFV17D yellow fever vaccine.

This clonotype was seen more than once but under ten times. The chain uses TRBV5-1 and TRBJ2-7; 11 nucleotides agree with TRBD2. Germline V gives CDR1 SGHRS, CDR2 YFSETQ. This CDR3 comprises 16 residues. The junction had 8 bases not matched to a gene; V was cut back by 4 bases and J by 2 bases. CDR3 sequence: CASSDTSGSGAYEQYF. CDR3 sequence (DNA): TGCGCCAGCAGCGATACTAGCGGGAGTGGGGCCTACGAGCAGTACTTC. Full variable domain (outside the CDR3, taken from reference TRBV5-1 and TRBJ2-7): KAGVTQTPRYLIKTRGQQVTLSCSPISGHRSVSWYQQTPGQGLQFLFEYFSETQRNKGNFPGRFSGRQFSNSRSEMNVSTLELGDSALYLCASSDTSGSGAYEQYFGPGTRLTVT.

V and J are TRBV7-6 and TRBJ2-2; D unresolved. Deletions cut 7 bases from V and 5 bases from J, with 11 bases between. Germline V CDR1 and CDR2: SGHVS, FNYEAQ. The CDR3 covers 13 residues. CDR3 in amino acids: CASTNQRTGELFF. The DNA for the CDR3 is TGTGCCAGCACCAACCAGCGAACCGGGGAGCTGTTTTTT.

This clonotype was seen more than once but under ten times. This sequence joins TRBV5-1 and TRBJ2-1, with D uncertain. V lost 4 bases and J 4 bases, leaving 15 bases between the germline ends. CDR1 is SGHRS, CDR2 YFSETQ, per germline. This CDR3 has 15 amino acids. CDR3: CASSADIAVYNEQFF. The CDR3 DNA reads as TGCGCCAGCAGCGCCGACATAGCAGTTTACAATGAGCAGTTCTTC.

CDR3 residues: CATNLAGEGEQFF. The CDR3 DNA sequence: TGTGCCACCAACCTAGCGGGAGAAGGTGAGCAGTTCTTC. The chain combines TRBV24-1 with TRBJ2-1; 10 nucleotides align to TRBD2. Per germline, CDR1 KGHDR and CDR2 SFDVKD. The CDR3 is 13 residues long. V lost 8 bases, J lost 9 bases, and 6 bases stayed unmatched.